The sequence of this TCR beta chain was determined in a study of CD8+ T cells in alopecia areata. V dropped 5 bases and J dropped 1 base, with 14 bases sitting between them. There are 15 residues in the CDR3. Germline CDR1 and CDR2: MNHNS and SASEGT. Treatment here: oral pan-JAK inhibitor, 5-10 mg twice daily. In each case, RNA was isolated and then reverse transcribed into cDNA as the sequencing template. Data came from immunoSEQ multiplex PCR; TCRdb stores just in-frame clones and leaves some out. This table holds about 100,000 clones, about 40% found once. This clone was seen at least ten times. This TCR was recovered from a human donor with alopecia areata. This chain connects TRBV6-1 to TRBJ1-1, with TRBD1 as a possible D gene (5 bases). This sample comprised CD8+ T cells sorted from blood, obtained at week 24, from a patient treated with tofacitinib. CDR3 DNA sequence: TGTGCCAGCAGTTTAAGGGGAAGGGGGAACACTGAAGCTTTCTTT. Translated: CASSLRGRGNTEAFF.